This T cell receptor beta chain was captured by sequencing in a study of cytomegalovirus exposure and HLA in healthy donors (dated by TCRdb to between 2016 and 2019). Describing the broader study: An earlier analysis of several hundred of the donors reported 250 to 350 Gb of sequence data and approximately 110 million unique TCR beta sequences from roughly 180 million T cells. An early release covering around 630 HLA-typed donors comprised about 290 gigabases of sequencing data and roughly 85 million unique TCR sequences. A later analysis re-analyzed previously published TCR beta repertoires from 550 to 700 donors and added high-resolution HLA genotyping to study TCR occurrence patterns. Besides the first cohort of some 670 subjects, a separate validation cohort made up of 120 different subjects was used. To decide whether each TCR beta V gene segment behaved as functional or pseudogenic, an earlier analysis of approximately 600 of the donors relied on high-throughput TCR beta sequencing. HLA typing covered class I and class II loci at four-digit resolution. Among the roughly 400 genotyped donors, around 81% belonged to the genetic ancestry cluster associated with self-reported Caucasian donors. Among around 400 genotyped donors of the cohort, an average of roughly 230,000 unique TCR beta nucleotide sequences was sequenced per donor, of which about 19% were non-productive. Typing coverage varied by locus: roughly 629-640 donors for A, B, C, DRB1 and DQB1; under 550 for DQA1; about 570 for DPA1; about 450 for DPB1. The study combined high-throughput TCR immunosequencing, statistical association of individual TCRs with disease status, and machine learning to predict cytomegalovirus infection status. Every discovery cohort repertoire had been produced on one sequencing platform. Donor age, sex, ethnicity and CMV serostatus were compiled alongside the repertoire data. The study was designed to test whether signatures of past pathogen exposure could be identified by cataloging public T cell receptors. The study profiled the T cell repertoires of under 700 subjects by immunosequencing and related them to cytomegalovirus serostatus. Rather than drawing on any new phenotypic data, the later analysis identified candidate immune exposures from TCR beta sequences and the way those sequences occurred across donors. Genome-wide SNP genotypes for about 65% of the 666 donors were used in a later genetic analysis, which treated that subset as a discovery cohort. Four to six DR-DQ haplotypes were handled as single units for association and clustering, since linkage in the cohort was strong.

As concerns this clone: Its antigen is not yet known. No quality values exist for individual bases; no much larger clone is one base distant.

Overall study outcomes, separate from this receptor: Linkage disequilibrium might explain the correlated functional status among segregating V segments, but an unknown experimental factor could not be excluded. Most TCR sequences were observed very rarely across donors, whereas some public TCRs were present in many individuals. According to a later analysis, TCR association rates differed among HLA loci, with DRB1 alleles showing the most associated TCRs and HLA-C alleles showing the fewest. The authors suggested that the approach could potentially be extended to other disease states and immunological phenotypes. The study listed over 150 TCR beta chains as associated with cytomegalovirus. In this cohort, only TCR beta chains were sequenced, and detectable features were limited by the absence of alpha or paired-chain data. Because HLA typing was unavailable for some donors at each locus, only the typed subset was used in association tests. The only immune exposure information available for the cohort was CMV serostatus. Because the 87-base-pair reads could not distinguish some IMGT-functional V segments, including TRBV6-2 and TRBV6-3, those segments were excluded. In a later analysis, HLA-associated TCR beta chains were found to be more clonally expanded and to have lower generation probabilities than equally common non-associated chains. In a later analysis, several top co-occurrence clusters were reported to appear linked to parvovirus B19, influenza, CMV and Epstein-Barr virus. A few of the identified cytomegalovirus-associated TCR beta chains were confirmed in vitro to be specific for cytomegalovirus antigens. An association between a missense DCLRE1C variant and V-gene and J-gene trimming of TCR beta chains was found in a later genetic analysis and replicated in an independent cohort. A later analysis found that most CMV-associated TCR beta chains appeared HLA-restricted, with HLA associations seemingly driven largely by CMV exposure. Compared with the approximately 670-donor mean, donors in an Asian-associated ancestry cluster had fewer N-insertions in productive TCRs, according to a later genetic analysis. Because counts were too low, around 18 rarely observed V segments, including chromosome 9 orphons, were left out of the earlier analysis of 587 of the donors. In both the original and validation cohorts, the classifier was reported to diagnose cytomegalovirus status with high specificity and sensitivity. A cluster of highly shared sequence variants was judged likely to represent a technical artifact of the sequencing pipeline. Assigning TCR associations to individual alleles was difficult when HLA alleles, especially DR and DQ, strongly co-occurred. Broadly in line with IMGT annotations, most TCR beta V segments showed up in productive rearrangements about 90% or about 30% of the time in an earlier analysis of 450 to 750 of the donors. In a later analysis, more than 15,000 TCR beta sequences were associated with specific HLA alleles at a false discovery rate of 0.05. A further reported finding was that TCR beta sequences accurately predicted the HLA-A and HLA-B alleles for most subjects in the first cohort. Roughly uniform sequencing depth across donors was assumed in presence/absence analyses, although this assumption may not hold.

The cohort comprised some 730 healthy bone marrow donors. All cohort members were sampled while nominally healthy, although unrecorded immune exposures were likely present. The donor tested CMV seronegative and was one of the 352 seronegative cohort members. Every donor gave a peripheral blood sample, and the peripheral blood mononuclear cells from that sample were used for TCR beta sequencing. The Qiagen DNeasy Blood Extraction Kit was used to extract genomic DNA from the blood cell samples. Library generation was performed with the immunoSEQ multiplex PCR assay. For the multiplex PCR, a mixture combining 60 forward primers for TCR Vbeta segments and 13 reverse primers for TCR Jbeta segments was used. The CDR3 region of rearranged TCR beta genes was amplified from genomic DNA by a multiplex PCR assay. The Illumina HiSeq System was used to sequence the amplified TCR beta libraries as 87-base-pair reads. The paper's data handling went like this. A later analysis counted some 80 million unique TCR beta chains across the 650 to 800 repertoires, and 9 million to 14 million of these chains were shared by at least two donors. A nearest-neighbor algorithm error-corrected the raw reads and collapsed the reads into unique sequences, merging closely related sequences to remove PCR and sequencing errors. To assign V, D and J gene segments, CDR3 sequences were aligned to IMGT reference sequences. For a sequence to be retained, a match of at least six nucleotides to both a V gene segment and a J gene segment was required. A rearrangement counted as productive if the CDR3 had no stop codons and remained in frame with V and J, and every other rearrangement counted as non-productive. CDR3 was defined by IMGT convention, running from the second conserved V-encoded cysteine to the conserved J-encoded phenylalanine. The earlier analysis of roughly 590 of the donors excluded sequences that lacked an unambiguous match to a single V gene segment. In an earlier analysis of approximately 560 of the donors, a V segment was called functional when productive rearrangements were above 56.7%, and segregating when the standard deviation between donors exceeded 5%. To diagnose cytomegalovirus status from the catalog of TCR beta chain sequences, a statistical classification framework was built. In a later analysis, V and J genes were assigned by comparing TCR nucleotide sequences against IMGT/GENE-DB human TR gene sequences. A later analysis assigned CDR3 sequences and most-parsimonious VDJ recombination scenarios with the TCRdist pipeline. In a later analysis, each TCR beta chain was defined by its CDR3 amino acid sequence together with its V-gene family, and reads lacking a unique V-gene family were excluded. A later analysis removed several hundred highly shared, low-generation-probability nucleotide sequences to deal with suspected cross-contamination and a sequencing artifact. For each public chain, a later analysis derived a clonal expansion index from normalized ranks of inferred template counts within each repertoire. Generation probabilities in a later analysis came from a VDJ recombination model fitted to out-of-frame rearrangements, and those results were checked against IGoR. In a later analysis, hypergeometric tests were used to score TCR-TCR, TCR-HLA and TCR-CMV co-occurrence, with a repertoire-size bias correction applied to TCR pairs. A later analysis estimated false discovery rates by permuting HLA or CMV assignments 20 times. A later analysis grouped co-occurring TCRs with DBSCAN, adding TCRdist sequence similarity when clustering within HLA-allele-positive subsets. Repertoires with fewer than 30,000 or more than 120,000 public chains, plus five repertoires with anomalous nucleotide sharing, were excluded from co-occurrence clustering. The table was pulled from immuneACCESS by TCRdb, which kept in-frame rearrangements only. Such tables lose some clones; where checked, under half of the loss comes from unresolved V genes, and the rest has no known cause. V and J calls and clone size follow that table, whereas D and trimming were derived from the DNA. This sample is represented by 150,000 to 200,000 clones; around nine tenths of them were singletons. Together, the top ten hold approximately 1.7% of the sample.

From a lookup of the germline V gene, CDR1 and CDR2 are SGHRS and YFSETQ. Including cysteine and phenylalanine, the CDR3 has 14 amino acids. Only the CDR3 DNA stays, 42 bases, in frame from base 1. V and J are truncated by 0 bases and 5 bases respectively, leaving an intervening sequence of 12 bases. The chain uses TRBV5-1 and TRBJ2-7; the D gene is perhaps TRBD1, on 6 matching bases. Source material: PBMCs. The source of this sequence is a woman aged 18-29 years in good health and CMV-seronegative. CDR3 reads: CASSLEQGLDEQYF. The nucleotide sequence is TGCGCCAGCAGCTTGGAACAGGGTCTGGACGAGCAGTACTTC. Extended through the reference TRBV5-1 and TRBJ2-7 proteins, this CDR3 yields the full variable domain: KAGVTQTPRYLIKTRGQQVTLSCSPISGHRSVSWYQQTPGQGLQFLFEYFSETQRNKGNFPGRFSGRQFSNSRSEMNVSTLELGDSALYLCASSLEQGLDEQYFGPGTRLTVT.